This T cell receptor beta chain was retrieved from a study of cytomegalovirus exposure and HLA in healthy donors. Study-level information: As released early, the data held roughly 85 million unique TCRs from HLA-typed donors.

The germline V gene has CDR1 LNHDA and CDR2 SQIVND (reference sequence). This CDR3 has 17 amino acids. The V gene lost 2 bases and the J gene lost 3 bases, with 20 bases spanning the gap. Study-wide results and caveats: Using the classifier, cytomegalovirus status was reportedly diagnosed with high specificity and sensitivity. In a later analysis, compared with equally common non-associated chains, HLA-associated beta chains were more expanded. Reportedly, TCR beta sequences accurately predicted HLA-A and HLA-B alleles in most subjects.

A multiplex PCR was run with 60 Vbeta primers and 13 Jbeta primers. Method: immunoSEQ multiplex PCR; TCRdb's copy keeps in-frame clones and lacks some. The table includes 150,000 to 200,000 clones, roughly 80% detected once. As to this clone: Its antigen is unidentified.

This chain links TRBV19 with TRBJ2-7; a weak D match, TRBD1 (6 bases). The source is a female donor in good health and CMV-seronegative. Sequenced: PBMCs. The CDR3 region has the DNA TGTGCCAGTAGTATAACCCAGAGGACAGCCCTCAGCTACGAGCAGTACTTC. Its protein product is CASSITQRTALSYEQYF.